This T cell receptor beta chain was documented in a study of regulatory T cells in long-lasting Graves disease. There are a few counts of this clonotype. For TCR beta, libraries came from iRepertoire HTBI primers and Arm-PCR of CDR3 regions. MiXCR was run by TCRdb on the multiplex PCR reads, yielding one entry per CDR3 protein. The repertoire holds approximately 350,000 distinct CDR3 sequences, about a sixth seen once, with 25% to 30% in the top ten. As to time point: newly diagnosed GD, antithyroid drugs for less than 3 months. There was RNA extracted from PBMCs, and the TCR library was made from it. The CDR3 contains 13 residues. The germline CDR1 and CDR2 sequences are GTSNPN and SVGIG (reference sequence). J lost 9 bases, V lost 4 bases, and 4 bases had no gene match. The same data also went into a second study, on T cells in Graves' hyperthyroidism and ophthalmopathy.

The chain joins TRBV30 to TRBJ1-6; 9 nucleotides line up with TRBD1. Sequencing was performed on peripheral blood mononuclear cells (PBMCs), taken at new diagnosis, from a patient treated with antithyroid drugs. The receptor's source is a man between 40 and 49 years old with Graves disease. The chain's CDR3 is CAWMGQGGSPLHF. The CDR3 DNA is TGTGCCTGGATGGGACAGGGCGGTTCACCCCTCCACTTT.